These 16 T cell receptor beta chains originate from one sample sequenced in a study of a mutant IDH1 vaccine in newly diagnosed glioma. Time point noted: week 23, last vaccination. Topical imiquimod was applied with each vaccine dose, which held 300 ug of mutant IDH1 20-mer peptide. Data came from immunoSEQ multiplex PCR; TCRdb stores just in-frame clones and leaves some out. The sample has roughly 19,000 clones; 82% are singletons. For these receptors, no antigen is known. The sequencing used PBMCs, collected from a glioma patient whose treatment included an IDH1 peptide vaccine. The receptors stem from a man in his thirties or forties with glioma.

V gene TRBV6-6 combines with J gene TRBJ2-7; D is unclear. Trimming pared 2 bases from V and 0 bases from J, leaving 5 bases between. Germline loops: CDR1 MNHNY, CDR2 SVGAGI (reference sequence). This CDR3 comprises 13 residues. CDR3 nucleotide sequence: TGTGCCAGCAGTTACGGGAACTCCTACGAGCAGTACTTC. Translated: CASSYGNSYEQYF.

This chain connects TRBV20-1 to TRBJ1-1, with D uncertain. Trimming removed 6 bases at V and 3 bases at J, with 8 bases between. Germline CDR1 and CDR2: DFQATT and SNEGSKA (reference sequence). The CDR3 has 11 residues. The CDR3 loop reads CSAATHTEAFF. The CDR3 nucleotides read TGCAGTGCCGCCACACACACTGAAGCTTTCTTT.

A note on this clone: Other DNA sequences in the sample encode the same CDR3. The chain links TRBV5-1 to TRBJ2-1; D remains ambiguous. This CDR3 is built from 12 residues. The germline V gene has CDR1 SGHRS and CDR2 YFSETQ. Trimming took off 2 bases at V and 5 bases at J, with 5 bases between the two ends. The CDR3 DNA reads TGCGCCAGCAGCTTCCCGGACAATGAGCAGTTCTTC. Translation gives CASSFPDNEQFF.

The genes are TRBV2 and TRBJ2-3, with 8 bases aligning to TRBD2. CDR1 and CDR2 from the germline V gene are SNHLY and FYNNEI. This CDR3 has 16 residues. V shed 5 bases and J 3 bases; nucleotides not matched to a gene: 10. In DNA form, the CDR3 reads TGTGCCAGCAGTCGACAAGCGGGAGAGTGGACAGATACGCAGTATTTT. Residues: CASSRQAGEWTDTQYF.

This clone has more than one count but fewer than ten. The CDR3 here is CASTPGQVNTEAFF. Written as DNA, the CDR3 is TGTGCCAGTACCCCGGGGCAGGTGAACACTGAAGCTTTCTTT. The chain links TRBV19 to TRBJ1-1, with TRBD1 as a possible D gene (5 bases). Germline CDR1 LNHDA, CDR2 SQIVND (reference sequence). This CDR3 is 14 amino acids long. Trimming took 7 bases from V and 0 from J, leaving 12 bases between them. Based on the CDR3 plus reference TRBV19 and TRBJ1-1, the full variable domain is DGGITQSPKYLFRKEGQNVTLSCEQNLNHDAMYWYRQDPGQGLRLIYYSQIVNDFQKGDIAEGYSVSREKKESFPLTVTSAQKNPTAFYLCASTPGQVNTEAFFGQGTRLTVV.

The CDR3 loop reads CASSPQGAHTEAFF. The CDR3 region has the DNA TGTGCCAGCAGCCCTCAGGGGGCGCATACTGAAGCTTTCTTT. This chain joins TRBV13 and TRBJ1-1; 8 bases fit TRBD1. Looked up from germline, CDR1 is PRHDT and CDR2 is FYEKMQ (reference sequence). V dropped 5 bases and J dropped 5; count of bases not matched to a gene: 7. This CDR3 region has 14 residues.

The rearrangement joins TRBV5-1 to TRBJ1-5, with D perhaps matching TRBD1 (6 bases). The germline V gene encodes CDR1 SGHRS and CDR2 YFSETQ. The CDR3 covers 17 residues. V dropped 4 bases and J dropped 5 bases, with 22 bases sitting between them. The CDR3 DNA follows: TGCGCCAGCAGCCCCGATCCCCTGACAGGTGATGATCAGCCCCAGCATTTT. This encodes CASSPDPLTGDDQPQHF.

The chain carries TRBV2 and TRBJ1-2; 9 bases are a match to TRBD1. Germline CDR1 reads SNHLY; CDR2 reads FYNNEI. This CDR3 has 15 amino acids. Trimming took 0 bases from V and 8 from J; bases not matched to a gene: 7. The CDR3: CASSEAFGTGNGYTF. In DNA form, the CDR3 reads TGTGCCAGCAGTGAAGCGTTTGGGACAGGGAACGGCTACACCTTC. The whole variable domain, remainder taken from reference TRBV2 and TRBJ1-2, is EPEVTQTPSHQVTQMGQEVILRCVPISNHLYFYWYRQILGQKVEFLVSFYNNEISEKSEIFDDQFSVERPDGSNFTLKIRSTKLEDSAMYFCASSEAFGTGNGYTFGSGTRLTVV.

The rearrangement links TRBV11-2 to TRBJ2-3; D gene uncertain. The CDR3 sequence is 13 residues long. CDR1 and CDR2 from the germline V gene are SGHAT and FQNNGV. V gave up 7 bases and J gave up 0 bases, with 8 bases separating them. The CDR3 DNA is TGTGCCAGCACTCGTACTAGCACAGATACGCAGTATTTT. As protein: CASTRTSTDTQYF.

The chain is built from TRBV6-6 and TRBJ2-1; D is uncertain. Germline V gene data show CDR1 as MNHNY and CDR2 as SVGAGI (reference sequence). V was pared by 6 bases and J by 3 bases, with 15 bases between. This CDR3 has 15 amino acids. The CDR3 sequence is CASSSSSPVYNEQFF. Here the CDR3 DNA reads TGTGCCAGCAGCTCTAGTTCCCCCGTCTACAATGAGCAGTTCTTC.

The chain is built from TRBV19 and TRBJ2-7; weak D call: TRBD1 (6 bases). Germline lookup yields CDR1 LNHDA and CDR2 SQIVND (reference sequence). Trimming took off 9 bases at V and 4 bases at J, with 16 bases between the two ends. This CDR3 contains 13 residues. The CDR3 here is CASSTQGLYEQYF. The CDR3 DNA follows: TGTGCCAGCTCGACCCAGGGGTTATACGAGCAGTACTTC.

This sequence joins TRBV14 and TRBJ1-3; D gene ambiguous. Trimming took 6 bases from V and 3 from J, leaving 18 bases between them. CDR3 length: 16 amino acids. The germline gives CDR1 SGHDN, CDR2 FVKESK. The CDR3 region is CASSPRLQIYGNTIYF. As DNA, the CDR3 is TGTGCCAGCAGTCCCCGTTTGCAAATATATGGAAACACCATATATTTT.

This clone was seen a handful of times. This rearrangement joins TRBV19 to TRBJ2-6; the match to TRBD2 covers 9 bases. The V gene's germline CDR1 is LNHDA and CDR2 SQIVND (reference sequence). V lost 0 bases, J lost 0 bases, and 6 bases stayed unmatched. The CDR3 runs to 19 residues. CDR3 amino acids: CASSIDELAGPSGANVLTF. The CDR3 coding sequence is TGTGCCAGTAGTATAGATGAACTAGCGGGTCCCTCTGGGGCCAACGTCCTGACTTTC. The full variable domain, its missing parts supplied by reference TRBV19 and TRBJ2-6, is DGGITQSPKYLFRKEGQNVTLSCEQNLNHDAMYWYRQDPGQGLRLIYYSQIVNDFQKGDIAEGYSVSREKKESFPLTVTSAQKNPTAFYLCASSIDELAGPSGANVLTFGAGSRLTVL.

The V call is TRBV10-2, the J call TRBJ2-7; 8 nucleotides match TRBD2. The CDR3 extends over 15 amino acids. The J segment lost 0 bases and the V segment lost 3 bases, leaving 4 bases of the junction unmatched. Germline V gives CDR1 WSHSY, CDR2 SAAADI. This CDR3 reads CASSEQRGSSYEQYF. CDR3 coding DNA: TGCGCCAGCAGTGAACAGCGGGGGAGCTCCTACGAGCAGTACTTC.

The count of this clone is one. This sequence joins TRBV9 and TRBJ1-5; TRBD1 is a possible D gene (5 bases). The length of the CDR3 is 15 residues. Germline V gives CDR1 SGDLS, CDR2 YYNGEE. Trimming shortened V by 0 bases and J by 5 bases, and 12 bases separated the two germline ends. The CDR3 nucleotides read TGTGCCAGCAGCGTAGGAAGGACATCCGATCAGCCCCAGCATTTT. Its protein is CASSVGRTSDQPQHF.

CDR3 DNA: TGTGCCAGCAGCAAAGGAGGGACTCAGCCCCAGCATTTT. Translation: CASSKGGTQPQHF. The chain has TRBV21-1 and TRBJ1-5. TRBV21-1 has pseudogene status. The CDR3 contains 13 residues.